Following are 5 T cell receptor beta chains from one sample sequenced in a study of shared clonotypes between healthy human individuals. Naive CD8 populations comprised CD45RO-negative cells positively selected for CCR7, excluding terminally differentiated effector memory CD45RA+ cells. TCRdb's copy holds only in-frame clones and misses some; the assay was immunoSEQ multiplex PCR. The sample holds approximately 2,000,000 clones, 90% to 95% seen once. The sequenced sample was naive CD8+ T cells from PBMCs. Source of these receptors: a young man in good health. Some clones in this sample may be carry-over from other donors' samples.

The count of this clone is one. V gene TRBV19 combines with J gene TRBJ2-1; 8 bases line up with TRBD1. V dropped 3 bases and J dropped 1; count of bases not matched to a gene: 5. This CDR3 is 16 amino acids long. Germline lookup yields CDR1 LNHDA and CDR2 SQIVND (reference sequence). The CDR3 DNA reads TGTGCCAGTAGTATTTGGTGGACAGGGTCCTACAATGAGCAGTTCTTC. Translation: CASSIWWTGSYNEQFF.

This sequence joins TRBV5-1 and TRBJ2-1; TRBD2 agrees at 8 bases. With 7 bases clipped from V and 4 bases from J, the junction kept 4 bases outside the gene matches. The germline V gene has CDR1 SGHRS and CDR2 YFSETQ. This CDR3 region has 13 residues. In DNA form, the CDR3 reads TGCGCCAGCGGAACTAGCGGTTACAATGAGCAGTTCTTC. Protein product: CASGTSGYNEQFF.

This rearrangement joins TRBV29-1 to TRBJ1-2; 8 bases fit TRBD1. CDR1 is SQVTM, CDR2 ANQGSEA, per germline. The CDR3 totals 16 residues. V was clipped by 4 bases and J by 2 bases; unmatched bases: 12. DNA of the CDR3: TGCAGCGTTGGCGACAGGGGCGAGGGGCTCAACTATGGCTACACCTTC. Its protein is CSVGDRGEGLNYGYTF.

The chain couples TRBV4-2 to TRBJ1-2, with D possibly being TRBD1 (5 bases). V gave up 0 bases and J gave up 1 base, with 12 bases separating them. This CDR3 is 16 amino acids long. Germline values: CDR1 LGHNA, CDR2 YNFKEQ. The chain's CDR3 is CASSQDKTAINYGYTF. The CDR3 bases are TGTGCCAGCAGCCAAGATAAGACAGCCATTAACTATGGCTACACCTTC.

Written as DNA, the CDR3 is TGCGCCAGCAGCCAAACGACTAGCGGGGCCGAGAACACCGGGGAGCTGTTTTTT. Encoded protein: CASSQTTSGAENTGELFF. The V gene is TRBV4-3, the J gene TRBJ2-2; the match to TRBD2 covers 11 bases. Germline V gives CDR1 LGHNA, CDR2 YSLEER. The junction had 6 bases not matched to a gene; V was cut back by 2 bases and J by 1 base. There are 18 residues in the CDR3.